The sample holds a few counts of the clone carrying this T cell receptor beta chain. The sample is drawn from a study of T cells after yellow fever vaccination. TCRdb redid the calling of the 5' RACE reads with MiXCR, one entry per CDR3 protein. The top ten clones hold 30% to 45% of a sample with under 200,000 distinct CDR3 sequences, 11% of them seen once. After removal of 4 bases from V and 2 bases from J, the junction contained 3 bases not matched to a gene. The CDR3 loop spans 14 amino acids. This material consisted of CD8+ T cells sorted from PBMCs, taken 15 days after the yellow fever booster vaccination. The J gene is TRBJ2-3, the V gene TRBV12-3 or TRBV12-4, with 7 bases lining up with TRBD2. The source is a man younger than 35 who received the YFV17D yellow fever vaccine. The CDR3 reads CASSYGGITDTQYF. The CDR3 region has the DNA TGTGCCAGCAGTTACGGGGGGATCACAGATACGCAGTATTTT.